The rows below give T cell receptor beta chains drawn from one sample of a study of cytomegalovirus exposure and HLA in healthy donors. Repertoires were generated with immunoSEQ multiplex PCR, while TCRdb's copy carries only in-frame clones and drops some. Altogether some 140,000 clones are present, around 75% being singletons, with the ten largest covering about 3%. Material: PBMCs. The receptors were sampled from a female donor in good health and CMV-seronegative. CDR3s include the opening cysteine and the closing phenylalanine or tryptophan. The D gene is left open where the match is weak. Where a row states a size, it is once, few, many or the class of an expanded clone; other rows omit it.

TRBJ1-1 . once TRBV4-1 TGCGCCAGCAGCCAAGAAGGTGTCGGTGGGGCAGGGAACACTGAAGCTTTCTTT CASSQEGVGGAGNTEAFF
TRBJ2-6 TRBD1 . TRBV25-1 TGTGCCAGCAGTCAGGGACAGATCTCTGGGGCCAACGTCCTGACTTTC CASSQGQISGANVLTF
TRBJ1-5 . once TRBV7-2 TGTGCCAGCAGCCTCCCCGGGGGTTCCCAGCATTTT CASSLPGGSQHF
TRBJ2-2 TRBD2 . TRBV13 TGTGCCAGCAGCTTTACTAGCGGGGAATACACCGGGGAGCTGTTTTTT CASSFTSGEYTGELFF
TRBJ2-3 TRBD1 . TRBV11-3 TGTGCCAGCAGCTCAGGGGGTATGAATACGCAGTATTTT CASSSGGMNTQYF
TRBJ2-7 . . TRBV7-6 TGTGCCAGCAGCTTAGGAGGTGACGAGCAGTACTTC CASSLGGDEQYF
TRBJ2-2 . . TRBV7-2 TGTGCCAGCAGCTTCGGCCGGACAAACACCGGGGAGCTGTTTTTT CASSFGRTNTGELFF
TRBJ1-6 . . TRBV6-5 TGTGCCAGCAGTTACGGAAGGGGATATAGGAATTCACCCCTCCACTTT CASSYGRGYRNSPLHF
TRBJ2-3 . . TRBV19 TGTGCCAGTAGGAGGGGGGGGGAACGGACAGATACGCAGTATTTT CASRRGGERTDTQYF
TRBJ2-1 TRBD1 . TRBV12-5 TGTGCTAGTGGACCGGGACAGGGGTTCGATGAGCAGTTCTTC CASGPGQGFDEQFF
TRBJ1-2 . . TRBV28 TGTGCCAGCAGTTTTAGAGACAGACACTATGGCTACACCTTC CASSFRDRHYGYTF
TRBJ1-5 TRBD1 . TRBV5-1 TGCGCCAGCAGCCCGACAGGGGGCATGAGTCAGCCCCAGCATTTT CASSPTGGMSQPQHF
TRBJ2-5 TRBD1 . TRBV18 TGTGCCAGCTCAACGGGACAGGGGGAGACCCAGTACTTC CASSTGQGETQYF
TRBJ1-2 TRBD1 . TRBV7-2 TGTGCCAGCAGCGGGGACAGCTATGGCTACACCTTC CASSGDSYGYTF
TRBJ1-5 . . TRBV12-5 TGTGCTAGTGGTTTGGACCCAGGGATGGGTCAGCCCCAGCATTTT CASGLDPGMGQPQHF
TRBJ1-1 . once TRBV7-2 TGTGCCAGCGCCCTAGCCGGGGGGGGCGGCACTGAAGCTTTCTTT CASALAGGGGTEAFF
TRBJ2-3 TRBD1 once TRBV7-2 TGTGCCAGCAGCTTAGGGGGGACAGGGGGCGTCTCGCAGTATTTT CASSLGGTGGVSQYF
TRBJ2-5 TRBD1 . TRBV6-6 TGTGCCAGCAGTAGAACCGGGACAGGGGGGACCCAGTACTTC CASSRTGTGGTQYF
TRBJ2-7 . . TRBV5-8 TGTGCCAGCAGCGAATTACAGAGCTCCGAGCAGTACTTC CASSELQSSEQYF
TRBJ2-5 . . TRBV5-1 TGCGCCAGCAGCTACCAGGGAAACCTCCAAGAGACCCAGTACTTC CASSYQGNLQETQYF